At least ten counts were recorded for the clone carrying this TCR beta chain. Its antigen is currently unknown. The data belong to a study of Graves' ophthalmopathy and Graves' hyperthyroidism. Broader study findings: Blood also held most thyroid clonotypes expanded above 0.001 frequency.

Beta-chain TCR CDR3 regions were amplified from RNA transcripts. First-round RT-PCR used HTBI primers; second-round multiplex PCR followed. One entry per CDR3 protein results from TCRdb running MiXCR on the multiplex PCR reads. Here the sample spans 1 million to 1.3 million distinct CDR3 sequences, about 35% being singletons. Germline V gene data show CDR1 as MGHRA and CDR2 as YSYEKL. The J segment lost 10 bases and the V segment lost 4 bases, leaving 10 bases of the junction unmatched. CDR3 length equals 15 residues. Orbital computed tomography, thyroid ultrasound, TRAb, serum thyroxine and clinical symptoms formed the basis of diagnosis.

The gene calls are TRBV4-1 and TRBJ1-6, with 7 bases matching TRBD1. Sequenced: peripheral blood or thyroid tissue (not recorded which). The TCR sequence derives from an adult man with Graves' hyperthyroidism. The CDR3 nucleotides read TGCGCCAGCAGCCTGAACCGGGACAGACAATCACCCCTCCACTTT. Translating gives CASSLNRDRQSPLHF.